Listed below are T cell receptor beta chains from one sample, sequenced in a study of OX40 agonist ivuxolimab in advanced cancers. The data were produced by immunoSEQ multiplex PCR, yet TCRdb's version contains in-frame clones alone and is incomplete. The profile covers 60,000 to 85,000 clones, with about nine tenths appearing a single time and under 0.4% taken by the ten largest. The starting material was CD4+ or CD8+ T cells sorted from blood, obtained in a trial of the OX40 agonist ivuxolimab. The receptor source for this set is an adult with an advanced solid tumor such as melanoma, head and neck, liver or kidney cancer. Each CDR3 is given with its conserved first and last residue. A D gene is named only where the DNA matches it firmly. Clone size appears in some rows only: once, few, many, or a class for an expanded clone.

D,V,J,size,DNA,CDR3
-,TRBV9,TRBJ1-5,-,TGTGCCAGCAGCGTAGGAGGACAGCTCAATCAGCCCCAGCATTTT,CASSVGGQLNQPQHF
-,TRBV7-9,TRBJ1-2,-,TGTGCCAGCAGCTTAGGGGCTTTGGGCTATGGCTACACCTTC,CASSLGALGYGYTF
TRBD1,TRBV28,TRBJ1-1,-,TGTGCCAGCAGTTTAACAGGACAGGGGGCTGAAGCTTTCTTT,CASSLTGQGAEAFF
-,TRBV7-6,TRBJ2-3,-,TGTGCCAGCAGCTTAGGCTCCGCGGACAGACCCAGCACAGATACGCAGTATTTT,CASSLGSADRPSTDTQYF
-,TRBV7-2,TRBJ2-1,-,TGTGCCAGCAGCTTAGCAAGGTTTAATGAGCAGTTCTTC,CASSLARFNEQFF
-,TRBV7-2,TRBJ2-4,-,TGTGCCAGCAGTCAGGGGCCGTCCAAAAACATTCAGTACTTC,CASSQGPSKNIQYF
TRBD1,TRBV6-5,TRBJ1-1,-,TGTGCCAGCAGGGACAGGTTGAACACTGAAGCTTTCTTT,CASRDRLNTEAFF
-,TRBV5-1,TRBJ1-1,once,TGCGCCAGCAGCTTCGACGGCGGGAACACTGAAGCTTTCTTT,CASSFDGGNTEAFF
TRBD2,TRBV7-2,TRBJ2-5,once,TGTGCCAGCAGCCCGGGACTAGCGGGAGGTGGAGAGACCCAGTACTTC,CASSPGLAGGGETQYF
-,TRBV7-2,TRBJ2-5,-,TGTGCCAGCAGCTTTTCTCAAGAGACCCAGTACTTC,CASSFSQETQYF
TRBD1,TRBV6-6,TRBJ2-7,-,TGTGCCAGCAGTTACGGGGGACAGGGGTCCTACGAGCAGTACTTC,CASSYGGQGSYEQYF
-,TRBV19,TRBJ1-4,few,TGTGCCAGTAGCCCCGGTGACAGAGCTAATGAAAAACTGTTTTTT,CASSPGDRANEKLFF
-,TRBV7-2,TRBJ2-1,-,TGTGCCAGCAGCTTTCGACAGACCTACAATGAGCAGTTCTTC,CASSFRQTYNEQFF